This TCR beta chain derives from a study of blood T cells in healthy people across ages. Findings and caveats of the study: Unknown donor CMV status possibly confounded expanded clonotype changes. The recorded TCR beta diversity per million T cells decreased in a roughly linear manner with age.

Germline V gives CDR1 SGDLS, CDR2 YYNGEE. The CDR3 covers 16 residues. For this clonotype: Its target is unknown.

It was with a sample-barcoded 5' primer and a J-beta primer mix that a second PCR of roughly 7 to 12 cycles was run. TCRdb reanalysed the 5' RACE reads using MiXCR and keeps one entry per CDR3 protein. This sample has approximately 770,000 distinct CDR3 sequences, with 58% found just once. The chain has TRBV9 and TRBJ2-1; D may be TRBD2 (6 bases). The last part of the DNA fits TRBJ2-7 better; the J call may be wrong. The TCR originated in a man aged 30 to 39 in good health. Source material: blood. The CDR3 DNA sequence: TGTGCCAGCAGCGTAGGTCTACGGGAGTCAGTTGGCGAGCAGTACTTC. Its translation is CASSVGLRESVGEQYF.